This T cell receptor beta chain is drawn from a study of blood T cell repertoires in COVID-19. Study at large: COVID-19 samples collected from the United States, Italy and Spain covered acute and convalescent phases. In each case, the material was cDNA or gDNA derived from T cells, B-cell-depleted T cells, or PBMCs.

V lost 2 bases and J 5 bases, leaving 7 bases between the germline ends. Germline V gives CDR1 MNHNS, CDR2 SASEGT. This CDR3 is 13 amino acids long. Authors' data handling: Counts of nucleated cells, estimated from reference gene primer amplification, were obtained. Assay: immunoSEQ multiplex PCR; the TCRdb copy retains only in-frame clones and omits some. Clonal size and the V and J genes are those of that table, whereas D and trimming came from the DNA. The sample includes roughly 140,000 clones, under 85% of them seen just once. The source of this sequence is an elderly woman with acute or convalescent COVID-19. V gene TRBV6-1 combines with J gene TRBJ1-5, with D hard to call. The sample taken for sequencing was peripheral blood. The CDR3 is CASSEIADQPQHF. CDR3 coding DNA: TGTGCCAGCAGTGAAATAGCGGATCAGCCCCAGCATTTT.